These T cell receptor beta chains were read from a single sample in a study of T cell responses to AZD1222 COVID-19 vaccine. This table comes from immunoSEQ multiplex PCR, and its TCRdb copy is limited to in-frame clones, with some not included. Among 100,000 to 150,000 clones listed, around 83% were seen once. This sample comprised peripheral blood, obtained on day 0 of AZD1222 vaccination. These TCRs come from an adult in good health. The conserved cysteine and the conserved F or W are not part of the CDR3 here. A D gene is named only where the DNA matches it firmly. Size values are once, few and many counts, or a class for expanded clones, and some rows have none.

d_call	v_call	j_call	clone_size	cdr3_aa
.	TRBV9	TRBJ1-1	.	ASSRTDTEAF
TRBD1	TRBV13	TRBJ1-1	.	ASSNHGTENTEAF
.	TRBV4-3	TRBJ2-1	.	ACSQDGGHRVLTGNEQF
TRBD1	TRBV9	TRBJ1-1	.	ASSGRDRDMNTEAF
TRBD1	TRBV19	TRBJ2-2	.	ASMDRGRSPGELF
TRBD2	TRBV7-3	TRBJ2-3	.	ASSLSSSGSTDTQY
.	TRBV7-5	TRBJ2-1	few	VRRARPKLAGGGKNEQF
.	TRBV19	TRBJ1-4	.	ASNLGEKLF
.	TRBV5-1	TRBJ2-5	.	ASRSGIRERETQY
.	TRBV7-9	TRBJ1-4	.	ASSLASGFGEKLF
.	TRBV7-2	TRBJ2-7	few	ASSLRVGQNYEQY
TRBD1	TRBV5-5	TRBJ1-2	.	ASSLSDRGFLGYT
.	TRBV9	TRBJ2-5	few	ASSVGRGFQETQY
.	TRBV6-4	TRBJ2-1	many	ASSDSTTGTYNEQF
.	TRBV29-1	TRBJ2-7	.	SVRNGADEQY
TRBD1	TRBV4-3	TRBJ2-6	.	ASSPGQGSGANVLT
.	TRBV6-1	TRBJ2-2	.	ASSELRGTGGELF
.	TRBV7-9	TRBJ1-5	few	ASSLGTHQPQH
.	TRBV7-9	TRBJ1-4	.	ASGKSGTAEKLF
.	TRBV4-2	TRBJ1-6	.	ASSQTWVRAGSPLH
.	TRBV7-6	TRBJ1-6	.	ASSLEWGGSSPLH
.	TRBV27	TRBJ2-2	.	ASSGSVFAGELF
.	TRBV6-5	TRBJ1-1	.	ASMSGESTEAF
TRBD1	TRBV29-1	TRBJ1-2	.	SGGAPTGWVT
.	TRBV28	TRBJ1-1	.	ASSLPPGAGGTEAF
.	TRBV5-1	TRBJ2-7	.	ASSLERYSYEQY
.	TRBV18	TRBJ1-1	.	ASSRRGGWAF
.	TRBV5-6	TRBJ2-5	.	ASSLAGVKQTQY
TRBD1	TRBV6-4	TRBJ1-2	few	ASSPGQLYGYT
TRBD1	TRBV28	TRBJ1-3	.	ASGTGSSGNTIY
.	TRBV19	TRBJ1-5	.	ASTREWRYQPQH
TRBD1	TRBV19	TRBJ2-3	.	ASSKGQGGRDTQY
TRBD1	TRBV28	TRBJ1-1	.	ASSYTGTGSSTEAF
TRBD1	TRBV6-5	TRBJ2-7	.	ASSYAGTGEQY
.	TRBV25-1	TRBJ1-4	.	ASSPGRTSTNEKLF
TRBD2	TRBV10-2	TRBJ2-5	.	ASSSGVETQY
.	TRBV19	TRBJ2-6	.	ASRDPGSLSGANVLT
.	TRBV6-5	TRBJ2-1	.	ASKREYSYNEQF
.	TRBV30	TRBJ1-1	few	AWSKPLWGPEAF
TRBD2	TRBV7-2	TRBJ2-5	.	ASSDYAVAGGRKTQY
TRBD2	TRBV27	TRBJ2-1	.	ASLLTSGSFHNEQF
.	TRBV15	TRBJ1-2	.	ATTATGGDYGYT
.	TRBV21-1	TRBJ2-2	once	ASSLKTVTGELF
.	TRBV12-3/TRBV12-4	TRBJ2-7	.	ASRLSAGYEQY